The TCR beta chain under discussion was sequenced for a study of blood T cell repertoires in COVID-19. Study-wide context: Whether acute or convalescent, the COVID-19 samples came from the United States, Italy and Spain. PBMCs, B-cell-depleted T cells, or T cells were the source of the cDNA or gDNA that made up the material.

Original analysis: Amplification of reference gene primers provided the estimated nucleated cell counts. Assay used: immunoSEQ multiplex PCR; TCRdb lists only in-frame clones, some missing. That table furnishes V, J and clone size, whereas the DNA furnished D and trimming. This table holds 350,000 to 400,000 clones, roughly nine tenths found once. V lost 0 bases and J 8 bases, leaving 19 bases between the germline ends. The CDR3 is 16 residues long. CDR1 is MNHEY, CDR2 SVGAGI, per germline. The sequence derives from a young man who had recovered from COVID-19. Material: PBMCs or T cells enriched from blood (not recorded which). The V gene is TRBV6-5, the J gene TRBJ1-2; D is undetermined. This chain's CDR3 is CASSYSIYSEGRGYTF. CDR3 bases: TGTGCCAGCAGTTACTCGATTTATTCGGAGGGCAGGGGCTACACCTTC.